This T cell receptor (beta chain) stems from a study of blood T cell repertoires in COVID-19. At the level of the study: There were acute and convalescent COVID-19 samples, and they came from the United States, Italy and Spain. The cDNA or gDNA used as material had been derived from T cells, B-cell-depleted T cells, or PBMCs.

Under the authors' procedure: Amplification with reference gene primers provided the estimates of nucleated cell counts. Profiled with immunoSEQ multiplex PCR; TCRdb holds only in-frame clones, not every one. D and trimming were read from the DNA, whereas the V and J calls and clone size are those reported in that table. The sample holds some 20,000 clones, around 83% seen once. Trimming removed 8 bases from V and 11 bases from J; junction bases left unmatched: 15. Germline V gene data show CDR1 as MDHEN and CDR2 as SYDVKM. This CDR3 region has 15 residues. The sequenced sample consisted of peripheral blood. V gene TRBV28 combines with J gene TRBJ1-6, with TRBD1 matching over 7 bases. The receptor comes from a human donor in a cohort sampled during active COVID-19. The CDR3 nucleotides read TGTGCCAGCGTAGAACCACAGGGGAAATTCGCACCCCTCCACTTT. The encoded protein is CASVEPQGKFAPLHF.